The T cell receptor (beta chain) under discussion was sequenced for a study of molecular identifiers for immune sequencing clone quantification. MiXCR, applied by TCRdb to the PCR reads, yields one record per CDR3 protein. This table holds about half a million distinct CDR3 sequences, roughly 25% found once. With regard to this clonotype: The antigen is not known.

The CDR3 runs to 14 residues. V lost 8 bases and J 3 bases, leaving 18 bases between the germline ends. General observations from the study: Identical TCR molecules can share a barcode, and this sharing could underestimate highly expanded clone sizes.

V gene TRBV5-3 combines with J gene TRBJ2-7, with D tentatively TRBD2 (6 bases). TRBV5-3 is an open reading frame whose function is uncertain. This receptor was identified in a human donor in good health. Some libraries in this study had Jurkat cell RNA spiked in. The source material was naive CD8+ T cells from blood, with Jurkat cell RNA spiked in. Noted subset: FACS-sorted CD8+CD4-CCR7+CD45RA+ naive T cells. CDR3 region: CASRFGLGGYEQYF. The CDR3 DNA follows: TGTGCCAGCAGGTTTGGTTTGGGGGGCTACGAGCAGTACTTC.